Listed here is a single TCR beta chain. The sample is drawn from a study of T cell repertoires in cytomegalovirus infection. TCRdb re-analysed the reads in MiXCR, keeping a single row per CDR3 protein. The sample lists 300,000 to 400,000 distinct CDR3 sequences, 9% to 9.5% occurring once. The CDR3 is 15 residues long. Trimming stripped 6 bases from V and 0 bases from J, with 12 bases between. CDR1 is MNHEY, CDR2 SVGAGI, per germline. The V call is TRBV6-5, the J call TRBJ1-3; possibly TRBD1 for D (6 bases). This TCR was recovered from a human donor in good health (CMV status not recorded). Some clones in this sample may be carry-over from other donors' samples. The sequenced sample consisted of PBMCs. CDR3 DNA: TGTGCCAGCAGCGTAACAGGGACCTCTGGAAACACCATATATTTT. Protein: CASSVTGTSGNTIYF.